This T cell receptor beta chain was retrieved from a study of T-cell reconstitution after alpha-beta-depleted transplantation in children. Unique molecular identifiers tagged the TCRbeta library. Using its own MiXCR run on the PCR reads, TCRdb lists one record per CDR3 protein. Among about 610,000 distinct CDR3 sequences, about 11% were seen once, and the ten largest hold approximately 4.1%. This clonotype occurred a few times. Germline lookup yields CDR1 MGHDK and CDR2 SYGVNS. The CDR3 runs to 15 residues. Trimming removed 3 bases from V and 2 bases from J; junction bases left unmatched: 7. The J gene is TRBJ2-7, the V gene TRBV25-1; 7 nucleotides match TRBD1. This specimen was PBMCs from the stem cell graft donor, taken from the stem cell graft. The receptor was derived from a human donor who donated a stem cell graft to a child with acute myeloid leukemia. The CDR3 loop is CASSDYLGTAYEQYF. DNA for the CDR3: TGTGCCAGCAGTGATTATCTGGGGACAGCCTACGAGCAGTACTTC.